Sequencing of this T cell receptor beta chain was carried out in a study of cytomegalovirus exposure and HLA in healthy donors. Primers included in the PCR were 60 Vbeta and 13 Jbeta primers. Here immunoSEQ multiplex PCR was the method, and the copy in TCRdb shows in-frame clones only, minus some. The top ten clones hold around 1.6% of a sample with around 190,000 clones, 80% to 90% of them seen once. A note on this clone: Its matching antigen is unknown.

Looked up from germline, CDR1 is SGHTA and CDR2 is FQGNSA. V trimming: 1 base; J trimming: 4 bases; junction bases outside the gene matches: 3. This CDR3 spans 16 amino acids. Study-wide results and limits: Later analysis showed most CMV-associated TCR beta chains appearing HLA-restricted. A later analysis, which compared TCR beta chains of equal frequency, found the HLA-associated ones more clonally expanded. Earlier analysis found most TCR beta V segments productive about 87% or about 30% of the time.

This chain joins TRBV7-2 and TRBJ2-2; TRBD2 matches at 10 bases. This receptor was taken from a man aged 35 to 55 in good health and CMV-seropositive. The source material was PBMCs. CDR3 sequence: CASSLGRLAGTGELFF. The CDR3 nucleotides are TGTGCCAGCAGCTTAGGGAGACTAGCGGGCACCGGGGAGCTGTTTTTT.